This TCR beta chain appears in the sequencing data of a study of shared clonotypes between healthy human individuals. Points from the study as a whole: Collection of samples was limited to blood; tissue repertoires likely differ.

Negatively enriched CD4+ T cells were divided by CD45RA into naive and memory. The length of the CDR3 is 13 residues. Germline V lookup: CDR1 MDHEN, CDR2 SYDVKM. V lost 8 bases and J lost 2, with 13 bases in between. Clones were sequenced by immunoSEQ multiplex PCR, and TCRdb holds only the in-frame ones, with some missing. The table includes 2 million to 3 million clones, roughly nine tenths detected once. There are a few counts of this clone. Its antigen is not known. The chain has TRBV28 and TRBJ2-7, with D possibly TRBD2 on 6 matching bases. This receptor was obtained from a man aged 18 to 30 in good health. The sample consisted of naive CD4+ T cells sorted from blood. Subset noted: CD45RA+ positively selected. DNA for the CDR3: TGTGCCAGCTGGGGGGACGTGACCTACGAGCAGTACTTC. As protein: CASWGDVTYEQYF. Variable domain in full (rest from reference TRBV28 and TRBJ2-7): DVKVTQSSRYLVKRTGEKVFLECVQDMDHENMFWYRQDPGLGLRLIYFSYDVKMKEKGDIPEGYSVSREKKERFSLILESASTNQTSMYLCASWGDVTYEQYFGPGTRLTVT.